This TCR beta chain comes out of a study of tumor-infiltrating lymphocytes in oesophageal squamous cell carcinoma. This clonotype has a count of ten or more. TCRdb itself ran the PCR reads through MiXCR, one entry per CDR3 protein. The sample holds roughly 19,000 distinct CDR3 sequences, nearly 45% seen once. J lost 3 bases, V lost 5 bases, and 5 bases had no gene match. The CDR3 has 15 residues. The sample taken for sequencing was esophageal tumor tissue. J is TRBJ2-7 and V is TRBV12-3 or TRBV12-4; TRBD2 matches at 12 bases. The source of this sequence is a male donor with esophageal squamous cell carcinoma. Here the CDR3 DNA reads TGTGCCAGCAGTCCGGGACTAGCGGGTATCTACGAGCAGTACTTC. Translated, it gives CASSPGLAGIYEQYF.